A selection of T cell receptor beta chains follows, all from one sample in a study of blood T cell repertoires in COVID-19. This table comes from immunoSEQ multiplex PCR, and its TCRdb copy is limited to in-frame clones, with some not included. Among approximately 200,000 clones listed, 70% to 90% were seen once. Material for sequencing was peripheral blood. Source of these receptors: a man aged 55 to 69 with acute or convalescent COVID-19. Each CDR3 is given without its conserved first and last residue. The size field is filled for only some rows; it gives once, few, many or a size class.

>TRBV18|.|TRBJ2-7
ASSPGTATYEQY
>TRBV28|few|TRBJ1-5
ASSLPTGEDQPQH
>TRBV7-2|once|TRBJ1-2
ASSPLRGRKANYGYT
>TRBV19|.|TRBJ1-4
ASTSGRGGATNEKLF
>TRBV11-2|.|TRBJ2-2
ASSTGTGKTGELF
>TRBV12-3/TRBV12-4|.|TRBJ1-2
ASSRQVQYGYT
>TRBV19|.|TRBJ1-5
ASSIAGNQPQH
>TRBV28|.|TRBJ2-6
ASSFPRSGANVLT
>TRBV28|.|TRBJ2-7
ASTPGTSSYEQY
>TRBV6-5|.|TRBJ1-1
ASTRTANTEAF
>TRBV19|.|TRBJ2-1
ASSIGTSERGYEQF
>TRBV28|.|TRBJ2-3
ASSLAASGSNTQY
>TRBV6-5|.|TRBJ2-1
ASSLLAGSAEQF
>TRBV5-4|.|TRBJ2-1
ASSGGGLAGVIEQF
>TRBV10-3|few|TRBJ1-2
AISEKSREGGYT
>TRBV7-2|.|TRBJ2-7
ASSLSIGLHYEQY
>TRBV18|.|TRBJ2-2
ASSRRGQGEVTGELF
>TRBV6-5|.|TRBJ1-1
ASDGPGTEAF
>TRBV19|.|TRBJ2-6
ASSILGLAIASGANVLT
>TRBV19|few|TRBJ1-5
ASSIDQQGRNQPQH
>TRBV7-2|.|TRBJ2-3
ASSTPGGRGTDTQY
>TRBV3-1/TRBV3-2|.|TRBJ1-2
ASSPGTGGGYGYT
>TRBV5-4|.|TRBJ2-3
ASSAGTSGRGILDTQY
>TRBV27|few|TRBJ1-4
ASRGGGVGEKLF
>TRBV14|.|TRBJ1-3
ASSPRGSSGNTIY
>TRBV27|once|TRBJ2-3
ASSFLAGDTQY
>TRBV4-1|once|TRBJ2-1
ASSQDGTGGDEQF
>TRBV6-5|.|TRBJ1-5
ASSYSDGSDQPQH
>TRBV28|once|TRBJ2-5
ASSLGGNQETQY
>TRBV6-5|.|TRBJ1-5
ASSPTGGTQPQH
>TRBV7-9|.|TRBJ2-7
ASRQTGGGEQY
>TRBV3-1/TRBV3-2|few|TRBJ1-2
ASRAGGATLGYT
>TRBV7-9|.|TRBJ2-1
ASSLYYGGRTNEQF
>TRBV7-3|.|TRBJ2-2
ASSRDTTRGELF
>TRBV6-5|.|TRBJ1-6
ASRPTGDNSPLH
>TRBV18|once|TRBJ1-2
ASSLPGHINYGYT
>TRBV7-8|.|TRBJ1-1
ASSLVGQGASNTEAF
>TRBV28|.|TRBJ1-5
ASSPPRGNQPQH
>TRBV6-5|few|TRBJ2-1
ASSSRNEQF
>TRBV6-5|.|TRBJ2-7
ASTQGYEQY
>TRBV29-1|.|TRBJ2-3
SGLAGVADTQY
>TRBV27|.|TRBJ2-3
ASYGAGKMQY
>TRBV28|.|TRBJ2-4
ASSRTPGNIQY
>TRBV9|.|TRBJ2-5
ASSSALETQY
>TRBV2|.|TRBJ2-1
ASSEWMGDRGYEQF
>TRBV28|.|TRBJ2-7
ASSNTNPGLAGSSSYEQY
>TRBV4-1|.|TRBJ1-6
ASSQAAGRDRVNSPLH
>TRBV2|.|TRBJ1-1
ASSEPRDTEAF
>TRBV6-5|.|TRBJ1-1
ASSYGVLTEAF